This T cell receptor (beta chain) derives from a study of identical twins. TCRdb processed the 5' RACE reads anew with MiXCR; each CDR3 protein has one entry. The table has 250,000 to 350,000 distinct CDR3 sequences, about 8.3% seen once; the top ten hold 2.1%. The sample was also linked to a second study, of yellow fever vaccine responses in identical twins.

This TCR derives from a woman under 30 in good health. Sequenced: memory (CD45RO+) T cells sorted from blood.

CDR3: CASSLGGSTGELFF. The CDR3 coding sequence is TGCGCCAGCAGCCTTGGGGGATCCACCGGGGAGCTGTTTTTT. V gene TRBV5-1 combines with J gene TRBJ2-2; possibly TRBD1 or TRBD2 for D (5 bases each). The germline gives CDR1 SGHRS, CDR2 YFSETQ. CDR3 length equals 14 residues. V was shortened by 4 bases and J by 4 bases, with 11 bases between the two germline ends.